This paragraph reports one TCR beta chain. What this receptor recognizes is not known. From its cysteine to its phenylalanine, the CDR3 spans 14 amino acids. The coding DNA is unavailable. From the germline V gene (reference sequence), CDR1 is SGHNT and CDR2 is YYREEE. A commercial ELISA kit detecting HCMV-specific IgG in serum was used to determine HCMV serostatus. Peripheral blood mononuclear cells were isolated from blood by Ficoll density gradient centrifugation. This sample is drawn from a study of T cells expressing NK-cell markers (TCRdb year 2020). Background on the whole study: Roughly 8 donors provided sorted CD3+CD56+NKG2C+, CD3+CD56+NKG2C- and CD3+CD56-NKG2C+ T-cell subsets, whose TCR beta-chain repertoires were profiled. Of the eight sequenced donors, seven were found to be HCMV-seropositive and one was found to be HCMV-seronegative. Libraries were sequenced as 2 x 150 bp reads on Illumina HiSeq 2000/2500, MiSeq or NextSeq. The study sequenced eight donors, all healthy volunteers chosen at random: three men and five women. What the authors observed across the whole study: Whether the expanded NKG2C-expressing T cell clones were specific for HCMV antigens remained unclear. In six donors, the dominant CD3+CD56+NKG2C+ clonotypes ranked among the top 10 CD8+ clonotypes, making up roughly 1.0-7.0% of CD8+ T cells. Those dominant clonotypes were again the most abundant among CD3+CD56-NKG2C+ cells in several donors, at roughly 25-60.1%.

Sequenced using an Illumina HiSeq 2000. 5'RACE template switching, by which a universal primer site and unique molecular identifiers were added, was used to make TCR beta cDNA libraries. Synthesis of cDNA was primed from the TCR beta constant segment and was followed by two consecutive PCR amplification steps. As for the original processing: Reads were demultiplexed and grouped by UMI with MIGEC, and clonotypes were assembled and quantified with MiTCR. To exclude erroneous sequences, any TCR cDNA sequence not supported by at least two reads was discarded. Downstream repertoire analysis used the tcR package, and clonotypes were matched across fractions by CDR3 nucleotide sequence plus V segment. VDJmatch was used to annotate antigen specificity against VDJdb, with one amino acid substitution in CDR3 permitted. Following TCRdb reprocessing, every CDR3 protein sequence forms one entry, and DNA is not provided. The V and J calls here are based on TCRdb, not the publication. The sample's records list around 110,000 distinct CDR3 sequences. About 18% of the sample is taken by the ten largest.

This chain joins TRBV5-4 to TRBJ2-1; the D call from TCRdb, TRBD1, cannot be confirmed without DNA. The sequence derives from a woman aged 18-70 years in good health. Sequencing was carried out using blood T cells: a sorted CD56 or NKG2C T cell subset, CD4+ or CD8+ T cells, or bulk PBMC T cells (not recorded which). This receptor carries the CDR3 CATIPGGGVNEQFF.